The clone carrying this T cell receptor beta chain has only a few counts. The V gene's germline CDR1 is LGHNA and CDR2 YNFKEQ. The CDR3 consists of 16 residues. V was clipped by 2 bases and J by 4 bases; unmatched bases: 5. The data were taken from a study of blood T cells in healthy people across ages. Donors each provided about 9.5 milliliters of peripheral blood. Next came a second PCR, run for about 7 to 12 cycles, which used a sample-barcoded 5' primer along with a J-beta primer mix. TCRdb recomputed calls from the 5' RACE reads with MiXCR, one row per CDR3 protein. The sample has just over 1 million distinct CDR3 sequences, 40% to 55% seen once; the top ten hold 15% to 20%.

The TCR was taken from a woman aged 60-70 years in good health. The genes are TRBV4-2 and TRBJ2-6; 7 nucleotides line up with TRBD1. The material sequenced was blood. This CDR3 is CASSQPTGTGANVLTF. The CDR3 DNA sequence: TGTGCCAGCAGCCAACCGACAGGGACCGGGGCCAACGTCCTGACTTTC.